Here is one T cell receptor (beta chain) with its context. Its antigen is not known. The data were produced by immunoSEQ multiplex PCR, yet TCRdb's version contains in-frame clones alone and is incomplete. The sample carries around 150,000 clones, about 90% recorded once. V was cut by 0 bases and J by 6 bases, with 20 bases left in between. This CDR3 has 17 residues. Germline-derived CDR1 and CDR2 are LGHNA and YSLEER. These data are taken from a study of cytomegalovirus exposure and HLA in healthy donors. Study-level background: Later, an analysis reported that the 95 to 150 validation repertoires had used the same platform as the approximately 600 first-cohort repertoires.

Overall study results and limits: Most observed TCR sequences were rare, whereas some public TCRs were detected in many donors.

The genes are TRBV4-3 and TRBJ1-1, with D tentatively TRBD1 (5 bases). This receptor was identified in a woman younger than 30 in good health and CMV-seropositive. Source material: PBMCs. The chain's CDR3 is CASSQDLAGYPRAEAFF. As DNA, the CDR3 is TGCGCCAGCAGCCAAGATTTGGCAGGGTACCCCCGGGCTGAAGCTTTCTTT.